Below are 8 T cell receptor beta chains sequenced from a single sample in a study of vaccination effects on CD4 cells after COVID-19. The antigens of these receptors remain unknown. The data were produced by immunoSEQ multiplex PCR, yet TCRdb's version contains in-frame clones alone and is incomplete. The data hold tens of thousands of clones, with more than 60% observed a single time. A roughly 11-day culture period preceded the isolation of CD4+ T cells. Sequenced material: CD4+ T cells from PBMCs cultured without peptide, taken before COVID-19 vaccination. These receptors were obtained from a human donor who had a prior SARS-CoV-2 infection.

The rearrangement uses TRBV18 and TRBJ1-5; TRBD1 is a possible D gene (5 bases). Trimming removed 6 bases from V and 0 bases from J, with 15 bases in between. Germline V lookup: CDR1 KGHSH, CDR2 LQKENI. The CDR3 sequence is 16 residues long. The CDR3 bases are TGTGCCAGCTCGGGGCAGTCGTCCCTTAGCAATCAGCCCCAGCATTTT. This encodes CASSGQSSLSNQPQHF.

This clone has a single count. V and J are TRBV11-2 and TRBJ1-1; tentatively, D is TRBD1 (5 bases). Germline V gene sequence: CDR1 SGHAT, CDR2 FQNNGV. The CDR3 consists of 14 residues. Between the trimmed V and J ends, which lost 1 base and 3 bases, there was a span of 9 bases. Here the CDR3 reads CASSLVREDTEAFF. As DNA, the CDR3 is TGTGCCAGCAGCTTAGTCAGGGAAGACACTGAAGCTTTCTTT.

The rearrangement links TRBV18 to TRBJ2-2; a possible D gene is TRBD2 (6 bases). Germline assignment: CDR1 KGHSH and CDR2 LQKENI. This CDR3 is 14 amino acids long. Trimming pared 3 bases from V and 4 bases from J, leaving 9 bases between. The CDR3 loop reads CASSPRDITGELFF. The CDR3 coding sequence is TGTGCCAGCTCACCGCGGGATATCACCGGGGAGCTGTTTTTT.

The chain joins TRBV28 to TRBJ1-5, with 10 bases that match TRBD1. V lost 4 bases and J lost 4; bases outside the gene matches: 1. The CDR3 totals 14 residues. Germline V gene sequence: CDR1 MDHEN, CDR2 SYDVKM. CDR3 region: CASSSGQGNQPQHF. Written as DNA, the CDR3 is TGTGCCAGCAGTTCGGGACAGGGGAATCAGCCCCAGCATTTT.

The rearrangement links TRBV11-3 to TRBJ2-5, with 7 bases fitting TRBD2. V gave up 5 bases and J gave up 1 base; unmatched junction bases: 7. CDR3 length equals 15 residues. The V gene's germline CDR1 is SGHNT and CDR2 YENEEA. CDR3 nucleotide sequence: TGTGCCAGCAGCCGGGACTACTGGGCCCAAGAGACCCAGTACTTC. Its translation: CASSRDYWAQETQYF.

The CDR3 here is CASSPSRTPAGTEAFF. Written as DNA, the CDR3 is TGTGCCAGCTCACCGAGTAGGACTCCGGCGGGAACTGAAGCTTTCTTT. This chain uses TRBV18 with TRBJ1-1; no clear D. Germline lookup yields CDR1 KGHSH and CDR2 LQKENI. Trimming cost V 3 bases and J 5 bases, with 19 bases left between them. The CDR3 totals 16 residues.

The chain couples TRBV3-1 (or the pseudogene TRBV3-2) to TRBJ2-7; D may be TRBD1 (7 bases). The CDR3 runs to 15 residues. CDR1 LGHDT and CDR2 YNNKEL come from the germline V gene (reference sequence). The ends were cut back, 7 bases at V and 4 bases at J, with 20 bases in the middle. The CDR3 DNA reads TGTGCCAGCACATCCCAGTCGGCAGGGGGGTACGAGCAGTACTTC. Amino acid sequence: CASTSQSAGGYEQYF.

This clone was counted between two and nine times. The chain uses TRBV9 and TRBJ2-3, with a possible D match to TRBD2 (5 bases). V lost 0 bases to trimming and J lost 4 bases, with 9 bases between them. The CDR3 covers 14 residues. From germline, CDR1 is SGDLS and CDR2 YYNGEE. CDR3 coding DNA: TGTGCCAGCAGCGTAGCTAGCCGGGCAGATACGCAGTATTTT. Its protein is CASSVASRADTQYF.